The clone carrying this T cell receptor (beta chain) was picked up a small number of times. No antigen is known for it. Clones were read by immunoSEQ multiplex PCR, and TCRdb kept only the in-frame ones, dropping some. This table holds tens of thousands of clones, 81% found once. If patients had autoimmune disease history or systemic immunosuppression, they were excluded. The CDR3 loop spans 16 amino acids. Trimming cost V 0 bases and J 9 bases; bases outside gene matches: 8. Looked up from germline, CDR1 is MNHEY and CDR2 is SVGAGI. The record originates from a study of OX40 agonist ivuxolimab in advanced cancers. Study overall: Males comprised around 78% of the group, whose mean age was about 61 years (range roughly 20 to 85). Study outcomes and limitations: Among the lowest levels of clonal expansion were found in partial responders at 0.1-3.0 mg/kg. Some patients without response likewise showed low normalized clonal expansion.

The material sequenced was CD4+ or CD8+ T cells sorted from blood, taken in a trial of the OX40 agonist ivuxolimab. This TCR was sampled from an adult with an advanced solid tumor such as melanoma, head and neck, liver or kidney cancer. The chain links TRBV6-5 to TRBJ2-1, with 10 bases that match TRBD2. The CDR3 nucleotides are TGTGCCAGCAGTTACTCTGGAGCGGGAGGGCCTAGTGAGCAGTTCTTC. This translates into CASSYSGAGGPSEQFF.